The clone carrying this T cell receptor (beta chain) was observed at least ten times. This specimen comes from a study of blood T cell repertoires in COVID-19. Study context: Spain, Italy and the United States supplied samples that represented acute and convalescent COVID-19. The analysed material was cDNA or gDNA that came from T cells, B-cell-depleted T cells, or PBMCs.

This CDR3 contains 16 residues. The V and J ends lost 4 bases and 6 bases, in that order; junction bases with no gene match: 7. Germline V gene sequence: CDR1 LGHDT, CDR2 YNNKEL (reference sequence). The assay was immunoSEQ multiplex PCR, and TCRdb's table has in-frame clones only and misses some. This table has 75,000 to 90,000 clones, roughly 80% appearing once. This clonotype was obtained from a woman aged 40 to 50 with active or convalescent COVID-19. The material sequenced was peripheral blood. The chain employs TRBV3-1 (or the pseudogene TRBV3-2) and TRBJ1-5; 12 nucleotides match TRBD1. The CDR3 region has the DNA TGTGCCAGCAGCCCGACCGGGACAGGGGGCCGTCAGCCCCAGCATTTT. Translating gives CASSPTGTGGRQPQHF.